This T cell receptor beta chain was identified in a study of blood T cell repertoires in COVID-19. On the study more broadly: From the United States, Italy and Spain came samples of acute and convalescent COVID-19. Sample material is recorded as cDNA or gDNA derived from T cells, B-cell-depleted T cells, or PBMCs.

Trimming removed 1 base at V and 5 bases at J, with 5 bases between. The germline CDR1 and CDR2 sequences are ENHRY and SYGVKD. The CDR3 is made up of 12 amino acids. In the original analysis: Amplification with reference gene primers provided the estimates of nucleated cell counts. Profiling relied on immunoSEQ multiplex PCR, and the TCRdb table lists in-frame clones only, not all of them. That table gives V, J and clone size, and the DNA gave D and trimming. The sample lists under 80,000 clones; less than 90% were seen once. The specimen sequenced was peripheral blood. This TCR was recovered from a man between 45 and 60 years old with active COVID-19. The gene calls are TRBV10-3 and TRBJ1-1; D ambiguous. The CDR3 DNA sequence: TGTGCCATCAGTGAGTTGAGGACTGAAGCTTTCTTT. This encodes CAISELRTEAFF.